These 3 T cell receptor beta chains came from one sample sequenced in a study of breast tumors, draining lymph nodes, adjacent tissues. TCRdb called the multiplex PCR reads again in MiXCR, with one record for every CDR3 protein. Among 150,000 or so distinct CDR3 sequences listed, about 33% were seen once. The lymph nodes were axillary draining lymph nodes from breast cancer patients. Sequencing was carried out using axillary lymph node tissue. Source of these receptors: a female donor with breast cancer. Some clones in this sample may be carry-over from other donors' samples.

Many counts were recorded for this clonotype. V gene TRBV30 combines with J gene TRBJ1-6, with D maybe TRBD1 (6 bases). V was pared by 4 bases and J by 7 bases, with 17 bases between. Germline values: CDR1 GTSNPN, CDR2 SVGIG (reference sequence). The length of the CDR3 is 15 residues. Written as DNA, the CDR3 is TGTGCCTGGAAGGCCAGCGCCCAGGGGAATTCACCCCTCCACTTT. Protein: CAWKASAQGNSPLHF.

This chain links TRBV6-1 with TRBJ1-6, with 10 positions matching TRBD1. V trimming: 5 bases; J trimming: 9 bases; junction bases outside the gene matches: 10. The V gene's germline CDR1 is MNHNS and CDR2 SASEGT. This CDR3 is built from 16 residues. The CDR3 sequence: CASSQEGQGFSSPLHF. DNA of the CDR3: TGTGCCAGCAGTCAGGAGGGACAGGGGTTTTCTTCACCCCTCCACTTT.

This clonotype was observed at least ten times. V and J are TRBV12-3 or TRBV12-4 and TRBJ1-2; perhaps TRBD1 as D (5 bases). This CDR3 comprises 15 residues. Trimming removed 7 bases from V and 4 bases from J, with 19 bases in between. The CDR3 nucleotides are TGTGCCAGCACAAAGGGGCGGGGAAGGAGCTATGGCTACACCTTC. Amino acids: CASTKGRGRSYGYTF.